This T cell receptor beta chain was sequenced in a study of blood T cell repertoires in COVID-19. In the original processing: Reference gene primer amplification yielded estimated nucleated cell counts. Sequenced by immunoSEQ multiplex PCR; TCRdb stores in-frame clones only, minus some. V, J and clone size derive from that table, while D and trimming were established from the DNA sequence. Of 60,000 to 85,000 clones in the sample, roughly 79% were seen once. The CDR3 sequence is 18 residues long. V lost 0 bases and J lost 5; bases outside the gene matches: 9. CDR1 is KGHSH and CDR2 is LQKENI in the germline V gene.

The V gene is TRBV18, the J gene TRBJ2-1; 11 positions match TRBD2. This TCR came from a man in his 70s with acute or convalescent COVID-19. Sequences were obtained from peripheral blood. The CDR3 loop reads CASSPPVSLAGGNNEQFF. For the CDR3, the DNA is TGTGCCAGCTCACCACCGGTTAGTCTAGCGGGAGGCAACAATGAGCAGTTCTTC.